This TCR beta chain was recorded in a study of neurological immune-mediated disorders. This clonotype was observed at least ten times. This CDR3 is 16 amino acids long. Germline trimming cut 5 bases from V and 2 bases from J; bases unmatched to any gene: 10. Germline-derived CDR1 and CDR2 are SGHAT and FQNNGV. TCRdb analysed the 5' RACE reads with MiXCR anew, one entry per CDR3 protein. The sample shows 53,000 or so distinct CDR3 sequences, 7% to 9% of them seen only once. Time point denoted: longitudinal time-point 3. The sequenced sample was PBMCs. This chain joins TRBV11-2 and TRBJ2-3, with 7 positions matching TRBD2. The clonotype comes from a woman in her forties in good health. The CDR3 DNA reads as TGTGCCAGCAGCCCCGACAGCGGGGCCTACACAGATACGCAGTATTTT. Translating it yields CASSPDSGAYTDTQYF.